Below, 8 T cell receptor beta chains from the same sample are listed, as sequenced in a study of cytotoxic CD8 clonotypes in ibrutinib-treated CLL. Some clones are missing from TCRdb's copy, which holds only in-frame ones; the method was immunoSEQ multiplex PCR. The table shows some 15,000 clones, with approximately 71% occurring only once. The material sequenced was PBMCs, taken before ibrutinib treatment. The origin of the receptors is a human donor with chronic lymphocytic leukemia.

The chain couples TRBV6-5 to TRBJ2-3; D might be TRBD1 or TRBD2, each matching 6 bases. Germline loops: CDR1 MNHEY, CDR2 SVGAGI. Trimming left V 4 bases short and J 5 bases short, with 13 bases between. The CDR3 contains 14 residues. CDR3 in amino acids: CASSLSGAGDTQYF. The CDR3 bases are TGTGCCAGCAGTTTGTCGGGGGCGGGAGATACGCAGTATTTT.

This chain joins TRBV6-4 and TRBJ1-3; D gene ambiguous. Germline CDR1 and CDR2: MRHNA and SNTAGT. Trimming removed 3 bases from V and 2 bases from J, with 8 bases in between. The CDR3 contains 14 residues. As DNA, the CDR3 is TGTGCCAGCAGTGAAGCAGTAACTGGAAACACCATATATTTT. Its protein is CASSEAVTGNTIYF.

This chain connects TRBV6-5 to TRBJ2-7; 11 bases match TRBD1. The CDR3 loop spans 15 amino acids. The V and J ends lost 5 bases and 5 bases, in that order; junction bases with no gene match: 8. Germline CDR1 MNHEY, CDR2 SVGAGI. The CDR3: CASSPGTGGRDEQYF. The CDR3 DNA reads as TGTGCCAGCAGTCCCGGGACAGGGGGACGAGACGAGCAGTACTTC.

The chain carries TRBV19 and TRBJ2-7; unclear D gene. V was clipped by 1 base and J by 6 bases, with 4 bases between them. The CDR3 is made up of 11 amino acids. CDR1 is LNHDA, CDR2 SQIVND, per germline (reference sequence). The CDR3 DNA sequence: TGTGCCAGTAGTATAGCGGGCGAGCAGTACTTC. Its protein product is CASSIAGEQYF.

This clone was recorded only once. This sequence joins TRBV25-1 and TRBJ2-7; no reliable D call. The CDR3 runs 15 residues. The germline CDR1 and CDR2 sequences are MGHDK and SYGVNS. Trimming removed 0 bases at V and 2 bases at J, with 11 bases between. This CDR3 reads CASSEYGTATYEQYF. The CDR3 DNA is TGTGCCAGCAGTGAATATGGCACCGCGACCTACGAGCAGTACTTC.

This rearrangement joins TRBV5-1 to TRBJ2-2; 8 bases fit TRBD2. The germline CDR1 and CDR2 sequences are SGHRS and YFSETQ. The CDR3 extends over 15 amino acids. Trimming took 4 bases from V and 2 from J; bases not matched to a gene: 4. Here the CDR3 DNA reads TGCGCCAGCAGCGACACTAGCGGAAACACCGGGGAGCTGTTTTTT. This encodes CASSDTSGNTGELFF.

The table lists this clone with a few counts. This chain connects TRBV5-1 to TRBJ2-7; 10 bases are shared with TRBD1. The V gene's germline CDR1 is SGHRS and CDR2 YFSETQ. The CDR3 length is 11 residues. The trim removed 4 bases at V and 9 bases at J, leaving 1 base unmatched. CDR3 sequence reads: CASSGDRGQYF. The CDR3 region has the DNA TGCGCCAGCAGCGGGGACAGGGGGCAGTACTTC.

The rearrangement links TRBV7-2 to TRBJ2-3; 7 nucleotides match TRBD2. This CDR3 is 12 amino acids long. Germline CDR1 SGHTA, CDR2 FQGNSA. V lost 7 bases, J lost 3 bases, and 1 base stayed unmatched. The CDR3 loop reads CASTGGTDTQYF. The CDR3 DNA reads as TGTGCCAGCACGGGGGGTACAGATACGCAGTATTTT.